This T cell receptor (beta chain) came from a study of blood T cell repertoires in COVID-19 (dated by TCRdb to 2018 to 2020). Notes on the research overall: Samples from collaborators originated in the United States, Italy and Spain and spanned both the acute and convalescent phases of COVID-19. Sample metadata almost always included a de-identified subject ID, COVID-19 status, age in years and sex. The dataset comprised deeply sampled blood TCRbeta repertoires from subjects exposed to, actively infected with, or recovered from COVID-19. The material from the prospective study consisted of cDNA or gDNA derived from T cells, B-cell-depleted T cells, or PBMCs. The repertoires were released in a freely available public database meant as a resource for research on the immune response to SARS-CoV-2. The samples were drawn from two sources: the first 160 participants of the ongoing ImmuneRACE study, and 1,000 to 1,500 subjects contributed by 6 global collaborators. HLA class I and class II types, where available, came from metadata supplied by the sample provider rather than from assay-based typing. General conclusions and limits of the study: The quantity of clinical and demographic metadata differed by source and by participant and was supplied without curation.

CDR1 and CDR2 were assigned from the germline V gene as MDHEN and SYDVKM. Trimming at the junction amounts to 6 bases on V and 4 bases on J, and the germline ends lie 13 bases apart. Including the terminal cysteine and phenylalanine, the CDR3 comprises 15 residues. Just CDR3 DNA is preserved here, 45 bases in frame from base 1. TCRbeta CDR3 regions were amplified from genomic DNA using the immunoSEQ Assay, a bias-controlled multiplex PCR. On the study's bioinformatics: The number of nucleated cells in each sample was estimated by amplification of reference gene primers within the assay. To quantify the absolute abundance of each unique TCRbeta CDR3 rearrangement, sequence reads were collapsed and filtered. For each sample, productive Simpson clonality was calculated by taking the square root of Simpson's diversity index across productive rearrangements. TCRdb retrieved this table from immuneACCESS and kept in-frame rearrangements only. Not all clones are present; in checked studies, unresolved V genes account for under half, and no reason is known for the remainder. V and J calls and clone size are copied from that table; D and trimming were computed from the DNA. The sample table shows approximately 300,000 clones, and around 89% are seen once. The top ten hold 3.7% of the sample.

Each collaborating institution followed its own protocols to collect whole blood in K2EDTA tubes. For TCRbeta analysis, collaborator samples were shipped as frozen whole blood, as isolated PBMCs, or as DNA extracted from either sample type. In the case of this clone: This clone's antigen is unknown. No base quality values were provided; no much bigger clone lies one nucleotide off.

The rearrangement joined TRBV28 to TRBJ1-6, with the D gene call left open. The sequenced sample was peripheral blood. The TCR originated in a woman aged 40 to 49 with acute or convalescent COVID-19. The DNA sequence reads TGTGCCAGCAGCCCTGTGGACTCTTATAATTCACCCCTCCACTTT. Its product reads: CASSPVDSYNSPLHF. Reference TRBV28 and TRBJ1-6 genes cover what lies past the CDR3, so the full variable domain is DVKVTQSSRYLVKRTGEKVFLECVQDMDHENMFWYRQDPGLGLRLIYFSYDVKMKEKGDIPEGYSVSREKKERFSLILESASTNQTSMYLCASSPVDSYNSPLHFGNGTRLTVT.